These 18 T cell receptor beta chains came from one sample sequenced in a study of blood T cell repertoires in COVID-19. TCRdb's copy holds only in-frame clones and misses some; the assay was immunoSEQ multiplex PCR. This sample has a few hundred thousand clones; over 75% occur once, and the top ten carry about 0.7%. The sequencing sample was made of peripheral blood. These receptors all stem from a human donor in a cohort sampled during active COVID-19.

The J gene is TRBJ1-2, the V gene TRBV7-9; possibly TRBD1 for D (5 bases). The ends were cut back, 8 bases at V and 6 bases at J, with 13 bases in the middle. Germline loops: CDR1 SEHNR, CDR2 FQNEAQ (reference sequence). The CDR3 contains 12 residues. The CDR3 sequence is CASQGREDGYTF. The DNA for the CDR3 is TGTGCCAGCCAGGGCAGGGAGGATGGCTACACCTTC.

The V call is TRBV6-2 or TRBV6-3, the J call TRBJ1-6; perhaps TRBD1 as D (6 bases). V was cut by 4 bases and J by 11 bases, with 15 bases left in between. The germline gives CDR1 MNHEY, CDR2 SVGEGT. The CDR3 extends over 14 amino acids. This CDR3 reads CASSSAIQGAPLHF. The DNA of the CDR3 is TGTGCCAGCAGTTCCGCTATACAGGGAGCACCCCTCCACTTT.

This clone came up a few times. The V and J genes are TRBV4-1 and TRBJ1-1; D is perhaps TRBD1 (6 bases). Trimming left V 0 bases short and J 1 base short, with 9 bases between. The CDR3 loop spans 15 amino acids. Germline CDR1 is MGHRA and CDR2 is YSYEKL. This CDR3 reads CASSQDPDRNTEAFF. For the CDR3, the DNA is TGCGCCAGCAGCCAAGATCCGGACAGGAACACTGAAGCTTTCTTT.

The chain joins TRBV5-1 to TRBJ1-4; no definite D call. The germline V and J ends were trimmed by 4 bases and 12 bases, with 22 bases remaining between them. CDR3 size: 15 residues. The germline CDR1 and CDR2 sequences are SGHRS and YFSETQ. This CDR3 reads CASSIQPGRGEELFF. The CDR3 coding sequence is TGCGCCAGCAGCATCCAACCGGGTCGCGGGGAGGAACTGTTTTTT.

This chain links TRBV30 with TRBJ1-2; 7 bases fit TRBD1. V shed 2 bases, J shed 7 bases, and the junction held 13 bases outside the gene matches. In germline, CDR1 is GTSNPN, CDR2 SVGIG (reference sequence). The CDR3 covers 15 residues. The CDR3 bases are TGTGCCTGGAGTCAAGGGGGCCATTATTCCGGTGGCTACACCTTC. It is translated as CAWSQGGHYSGGYTF. Drawing the rest from reference TRBV30 and TRBJ1-2, the complete variable domain is SQTIHQWPATLVQPVGSPLSLECTVEGTSNPNLYWYRQAAGRGLQLLFYSVGIGQISSEVPQNLSASRPQDRQFILSSKKLLLSDSGFYLCAWSQGGHYSGGYTFGSGTRLTVV.

The rearrangement joins TRBV9 to TRBJ2-1; 11 positions agree with TRBD1. Germline CDR1 SGDLS, CDR2 YYNGEE. The CDR3 has 15 amino acids. V was pared by 3 bases and J by 3 bases, with 2 bases of the junction left unmatched. CDR3: CASSAGTGGYNEQFF. The CDR3 DNA follows: TGTGCCAGCAGCGCCGGGACAGGGGGCTACAATGAGCAGTTCTTC.

The chain employs TRBV5-1 and TRBJ2-7, with TRBD1 matching over 9 bases. Trimming took 3 bases from V and 8 from J; bases not matched to a gene: 12. The CDR3 has 15 residues. The germline V gene encodes CDR1 SGHRS and CDR2 YFSETQ. CDR3 amino acids: CASSWGVTGTGKQYF. The CDR3 DNA reads TGCGCCAGCAGCTGGGGGGTAACCGGGACAGGGAAGCAGTACTTC.

V is TRBV15 and J is TRBJ1-3; D ambiguous. Trimming pared 7 bases from V and 0 bases from J, leaving 13 bases between. There are 15 residues in the CDR3. Germline V gene lookup returns CDR1 LNHNV and CDR2 YYDKDF (reference sequence). CDR3: CATTTYYSSGNTIYF. For the CDR3, the DNA is TGTGCCACCACCACCTATTATAGCTCTGGAAACACCATATATTTT. Complete variable domain (other parts from reference TRBV15 and TRBJ1-3): DAMVIQNPRYQVTQFGKPVTLSCSQTLNHNVMYWYQQKSSQAPKLLFHYYDKDFNNEADTPDNFQSRRPNTSFCFLDIRSPGLGDTAMYLCATTTYYSSGNTIYFGEGSWLTVV.

The chain employs TRBV5-1 and TRBJ2-7; 7 bases match TRBD2. V shed 0 bases and J 4 bases; nucleotides not matched to a gene: 7. The CDR3 spans 15 residues. Germline CDR1 and CDR2: SGHRS and YFSETQ. The CDR3 protein is CASSLEGGRLYEQYF. The CDR3 DNA is TGCGCCAGCAGCTTGGAGGGAGGGAGGCTATACGAGCAGTACTTC.

The CDR3 protein is CASSLGTDYGYTF. CDR3 nucleotide sequence: TGTGCCAGCTCCCTCGGGACAGACTATGGCTACACCTTC. The V and J genes are TRBV18 and TRBJ1-2; 7 nucleotides match TRBD1. The CDR3 is 13 residues long. V lost 6 bases to trimming and J lost 3 bases; unmatched junction nucleotides: 4. Germline lookup yields CDR1 KGHSH and CDR2 LQKENI.

The chain uses TRBV18 and TRBJ2-2; the D is unclear. CDR1 and CDR2 from the germline V gene are KGHSH and LQKENI. CDR3 length equals 14 residues. Trimming took 8 bases from V and 1 from J, leaving 11 bases between them. CDR3 coding DNA: TGTGCCAGCCAGGAAGGCAGGAACACCGGGGAGCTGTTTTTT. It translates to CASQEGRNTGELFF.

The chain employs TRBV30 and TRBJ2-5; the match to TRBD2 covers 12 bases. Germline CDR1 is GTSNPN and CDR2 is SVGIG (reference sequence). This CDR3 is built from 15 residues. V shed 0 bases and J 3 bases; nucleotides not matched to a gene: 2. Here the CDR3 reads CAWSVLAGGKETQYF. The CDR3 DNA reads TGTGCCTGGAGTGTACTAGCGGGGGGTAAAGAGACCCAGTACTTC.

The CDR3 DNA follows: TGCGCCAGCAGCCACCTGACAGGGATCTACGAGCAGTACTTC. Amino acid sequence: CASSHLTGIYEQYF. The genes are TRBV4-3 and TRBJ2-7; 7 bases line up with TRBD1. Germline assignment: CDR1 LGHNA and CDR2 YSLEER. The length of the CDR3 is 14 residues. J was trimmed by 3 bases and V by 3 bases; bases with no gene match: 5.

V usage is TRBV18 and J usage is TRBJ1-1; 9 nucleotides match TRBD1. CDR3 length: 15 amino acids. After removal of 3 bases from V and 5 bases from J, the junction contained 7 bases not matched to a gene. Germline V gene data show CDR1 as KGHSH and CDR2 as LQKENI. This chain's CDR3 is CASSPKGQGVTEAFF. CDR3 coding DNA: TGTGCCAGCTCACCGAAGGGACAGGGAGTTACTGAAGCTTTCTTT.

The V gene is TRBV19, the J gene TRBJ2-5; 7 bases are shared with TRBD1. The J segment lost 2 bases and the V segment lost 6 bases, leaving 6 bases of the junction unmatched. Germline V CDR1 and CDR2: LNHDA, SQIVND (reference sequence). The CDR3 extends over 14 amino acids. CDR3 in amino acids: CASSETGWQETQYF. CDR3 sequence (DNA): TGTGCCAGTAGCGAGACAGGGTGGCAAGAGACCCAGTACTTC.

The chain employs TRBV5-1 and TRBJ1-2; TRBD1 agrees at 9 bases. Germline V gene data show CDR1 as SGHRS and CDR2 as YFSETQ. This CDR3 contains 17 residues. After removal of 5 bases from V and 8 bases from J, the junction contained 19 bases not matched to a gene. CDR3 in DNA: TGCGCCAGCAGAAAAACCGGGACAGGGAGGCCCAAGGGGGGCTACACCTTC. Amino acid sequence: CASRKTGTGRPKGGYTF.

This clone came up a few times. The rearrangement joins TRBV2 to TRBJ1-2; no firm D call. Trimming left V 5 bases short and J 6 bases short, with 10 bases between. Germline assignment: CDR1 SNHLY and CDR2 FYNNEI. CDR3 length: 12 residues. The CDR3 spells CASSSAVHGYTF. The CDR3 coding sequence is TGTGCCAGCAGTTCCGCGGTCCATGGCTACACCTTC. Full variable domain (rest looked up from reference TRBV2 and TRBJ1-2): EPEVTQTPSHQVTQMGQEVILRCVPISNHLYFYWYRQILGQKVEFLVSFYNNEISEKSEIFDDQFSVERPDGSNFTLKIRSTKLEDSAMYFCASSSAVHGYTFGSGTRLTVV.

V usage is TRBV5-1 and J usage is TRBJ1-2; 12 positions match TRBD1. The CDR3 runs to 15 residues. Germline V gene sequence: CDR1 SGHRS, CDR2 YFSETQ. Losses at the gene ends were 3 bases for V and 6 bases for J; bases not matched to a gene: 6. CDR3 loop: CASSSWGQGADGYTF. The DNA of the CDR3 is TGCGCCAGCAGCTCCTGGGGACAGGGGGCTGATGGCTACACCTTC.